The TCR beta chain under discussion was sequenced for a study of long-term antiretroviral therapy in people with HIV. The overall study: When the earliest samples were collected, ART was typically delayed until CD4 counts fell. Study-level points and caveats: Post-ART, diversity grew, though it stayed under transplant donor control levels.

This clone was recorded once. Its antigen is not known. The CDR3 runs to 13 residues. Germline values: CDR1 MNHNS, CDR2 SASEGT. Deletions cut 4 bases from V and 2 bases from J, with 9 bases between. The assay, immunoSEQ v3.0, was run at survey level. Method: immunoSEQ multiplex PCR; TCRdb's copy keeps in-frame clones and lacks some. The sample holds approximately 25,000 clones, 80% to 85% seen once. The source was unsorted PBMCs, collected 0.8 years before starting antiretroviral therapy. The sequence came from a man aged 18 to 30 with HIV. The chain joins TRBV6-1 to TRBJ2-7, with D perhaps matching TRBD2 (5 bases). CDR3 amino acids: CASSAGNPYEQYF. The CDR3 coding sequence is TGTGCCAGCAGTGCCGGGAACCCCTACGAGCAGTACTTC.